Listed here are 21 T cell receptor beta chains from one sample, sequenced in a study of metastatic and nonmetastatic thyroid tumors (dated by TCRdb to the early 2020s). No treatment had been received by any patient before thyroid surgery. Library generation was performed with PCR. The sequencer was an Illumina HiSeq 4000. TCRdb reanalyzed the raw reads on its own, using fastp at Q25 for trimming and MiXCR for clone calling, and kept in-frame beta chains. The sample table contains about 43,000 clones; only one count was recorded for less than 3.5% of them. The ten most abundant clones make up 9.5% to 10% of the sample. Source material: blood. The origin of the receptors is a female donor with papillary thyroid cancer or a benign thyroid nodule (not recorded which). Some clones in this sample may be carry-over from other donors' samples.

This clone was detected a few times. The V and J genes are TRBV19 and TRBJ2-7, with 10 positions matching TRBD2. Per germline, CDR1 LNHDA and CDR2 SQIVND (reference sequence). The V and J ends lost 5 bases and 1 base, in that order; junction bases with no gene match: 5. This CDR3 has 15 amino acids. The CDR3 spells CASSEVAGGSYEQYF. The CDR3 DNA reads as TGTGCCAGTAGTGAAGTAGCGGGAGGTTCCTACGAGCAGTACTTC.

This clone was counted many times. V gene TRBV11-2 combines with J gene TRBJ2-7, with TRBD1 identical over 9 bases. The CDR3 contains 15 residues. Germline V gene sequence: CDR1 SGHAT, CDR2 FQNNGV. V lost 2 bases, J lost 1 base, and 3 bases stayed unmatched. CDR3 in DNA: TGTGCCAGCAGCTTAACCGGGACAGGGTCCTACGAGCAGTACTTC. It is translated as CASSLTGTGSYEQYF.

The table lists this clone with a few counts. The V and J genes are TRBV12-3 or TRBV12-4 and TRBJ2-7; 8 bases map to TRBD2. Trimming cost V 6 bases and J 4 bases; bases outside gene matches: 11. CDR3 length: 15 residues. The CDR3 region is CASSSGSSGWYEQYF. The CDR3 DNA follows: TGTGCCAGCAGCTCCGGCTCTAGCGGGTGGTACGAGCAGTACTTC.

This clone has a count of ten or more. The chain joins TRBV3-1 to TRBJ2-7; 7 bases agree with TRBD1. The CDR3 is 13 amino acids. V lost 2 bases to trimming and J lost 4 bases; unmatched junction nucleotides: 2. The germline V gene encodes CDR1 LGHDT and CDR2 YNNKEL (reference sequence). In DNA form, the CDR3 reads TGTGCCAGCAGCCAATTACAGGGGTACGAGCAGTACTTC. Residues: CASSQLQGYEQYF.

In the case of this clone: An end of the junction does not agree with germline; a read error may underlie this. This sequence joins TRBV12-3 or TRBV12-4 and TRBJ2-2; D tentatively reads TRBD1 or TRBD2 (7 bases each). The CDR3 loop spans 14 amino acids. CDR3 region: CASRNRGGGGDLIF. The CDR3 coding sequence is TGTGCCAGCAGGAACAGGGGAGGGGGCGGGGACCTGATTTTT.

This clone was counted many times. The chain recombines TRBV20-1 with TRBJ2-1; no clear D. V dropped 5 bases and J dropped 12 bases, with 14 bases sitting between them. The CDR3 totals 11 residues. Per germline, CDR1 DFQATT and CDR2 SNEGSKA (reference sequence). DNA for the CDR3: TGCAGTGCTCCCTTAGCTCATTCGCAGTTCTTC. This gives the protein CSAPLAHSQFF.

This clone occurred many times. The chain couples TRBV7-9 to TRBJ1-1, with D uncertain. CDR3 length: 16 amino acids. The germline V gene encodes CDR1 SEHNR and CDR2 FQNEAQ (reference sequence). Deletions cut 5 bases from V and 0 bases from J, with 16 bases between. The CDR3 loop reads CASSRREHNMNTEAFF. The DNA of the CDR3 is TGTGCCAGCAGCCGGCGCGAACATAACATGAACACTGAAGCTTTCTTT.

The chain combines TRBV2 with TRBJ1-4; tentatively, D is TRBD1 (5 bases). Germline CDR1 and CDR2: SNHLY and FYNNEI. Trimming shortened V by 7 bases and J by 1 base, and 13 bases separated the two germline ends. This CDR3 contains 15 residues. CDR3 residues: CASMRQGVTNEKLFF. The CDR3 DNA is TGTGCCAGCATGAGGCAGGGTGTAACTAATGAAAAACTGTTTTTT.

The table lists this clone with a few counts. This sequence joins TRBV20-1 and TRBJ1-2, with 7 bases aligning to TRBD1. The CDR3 loop spans 13 amino acids. The J segment lost 6 bases and the V segment lost 5 bases, leaving 9 bases of the junction unmatched. Per the germline V gene, CDR1 is DFQATT and CDR2 is SNEGSKA (reference sequence). CDR3 sequence (DNA): TGCAGTGCTCCCAGCCGGGACAGAAATGGCTACACCTTC. This codes for CSAPSRDRNGYTF.

This clone was seen ten or more times. The V call is TRBV7-9, the J call TRBJ2-2; 7 positions agree with TRBD2. The germline V gene encodes CDR1 SEHNR and CDR2 FQNEAQ (reference sequence). The CDR3 contains 17 residues. V was clipped by 6 bases and J by 0 bases; unmatched bases: 10. As DNA, the CDR3 is TGTGCCAGCAGAACTATGGGAAGCGGGACGAACACCGGGGAGCTGTTTTTT. Translated: CASRTMGSGTNTGELFF.

This clone was found many times. Additional DNA sequences in this sample encode the identical CDR3. The chain combines TRBV5-1 with TRBJ2-3, with 15 bases identical to TRBD2. This CDR3 comprises 16 residues. Germline CDR1 and CDR2: SGHRS and YFSETQ. Trimming at V came to 3 bases and at J to 4 bases, leaving 3 bases not matched to a gene. In nucleotides, the CDR3 is TGCGCCAGCAGCTCGGGACTAGCGGGAGGTGCAGATACGCAGTATTTT. This translates into CASSSGLAGGADTQYF. The full variable domain, completed using reference TRBV5-1 and TRBJ2-3, is KAGVTQTPRYLIKTRGQQVTLSCSPISGHRSVSWYQQTPGQGLQFLFEYFSETQRNKGNFPGRFSGRQFSNSRSEMNVSTLELGDSALYLCASSSGLAGGADTQYFGPGTRLTVL.

Many counts were recorded for this clone. V usage is TRBV28 and J usage is TRBJ2-5; 7 positions match TRBD2. V trimming: 3 bases; J trimming: 7 bases; junction bases outside the gene matches: 11. The CDR3 runs 15 residues. The germline V gene has CDR1 MDHEN and CDR2 SYDVKM. This CDR3 reads CASSFGRGREGTQYF. In nucleotides, the CDR3 is TGTGCCAGCAGTTTTGGTCGGGGCAGGGAGGGGACCCAGTACTTC.

This clone has only a few counts. The rearrangement links TRBV5-1 to TRBJ2-3, with D unclear. Germline V gene data show CDR1 as SGHRS and CDR2 as YFSETQ. Deletions cut 2 bases from V and 6 bases from J, with 10 bases between. The CDR3 contains 13 residues. The CDR3 protein is CASSFRQSDTQYF. The DNA of the CDR3 is TGCGCCAGCAGCTTTCGCCAGTCGGATACGCAGTATTTT. Drawing the rest from reference TRBV5-1 and TRBJ2-3, the complete variable domain is KAGVTQTPRYLIKTRGQQVTLSCSPISGHRSVSWYQQTPGQGLQFLFEYFSETQRNKGNFPGRFSGRQFSNSRSEMNVSTLELGDSALYLCASSFRQSDTQYFGPGTRLTVL.

This clone was detected ten times or more. The chain employs TRBV20-1 and TRBJ1-1, with 9 positions matching TRBD1. Per the germline V gene, CDR1 is DFQATT and CDR2 is SNEGSKA (reference sequence). CDR3 size: 14 residues. V gave up 1 base and J gave up 4 bases; unmatched junction bases: 4. This chain's CDR3 is CSARGTGVSTEAFF. The CDR3 DNA follows: TGCAGTGCTAGAGGGACAGGGGTAAGCACTGAAGCTTTCTTT.

The chain has TRBV12-3 or TRBV12-4 and TRBJ1-1; unclear D gene. This CDR3 region has 14 residues. The germline V and J ends were trimmed by 5 bases and 5 bases, with 15 bases remaining between them. CDR3 in amino acids: CASSTRISGTEAFF. CDR3 nucleotide sequence: TGTGCCAGCAGTACCCGGATCTCGGGAACTGAAGCTTTCTTT.

This clone was seen ten or more times. The rearrangement joins TRBV5-6 to TRBJ2-3; D is ambiguous. The germline V gene encodes CDR1 SGHDT and CDR2 YYEEEE. The CDR3 is made up of 11 amino acids. The V gene lost 1 base and the J gene lost 6 bases, with 3 bases spanning the gap. Here the CDR3 DNA reads TGTGCCAGCAGCTTGTCGGATACGCAGTATTTT. Translated, it gives CASSLSDTQYF.

The chain links TRBV13 to TRBJ1-2; D remains ambiguous. With 2 bases removed from V and 8 bases from J, the gap between germline ends came to 12 bases. Germline CDR1 and CDR2: PRHDT and FYEKMQ (reference sequence). The CDR3 length is 13 residues. The CDR3 region is CASSLRSRNGYTF. CDR3 nucleotide sequence: TGTGCCAGCAGCTTACGTTCTCGGAACGGCTACACCTTC.

V is TRBV20-1 and J is TRBJ2-1, with TRBD2 matching over 13 bases. There are 16 residues in the CDR3. Germline CDR1 and CDR2: DFQATT and SNEGSKA (reference sequence). Trimming at V came to 4 bases and at J to 6 bases, leaving 9 bases not matched to a gene. CDR3 region: CSAKLAGGLAGNEQFF. The CDR3 bases are TGCAGTGCTAAACTAGCGGGAGGGCTGGCGGGCAATGAGCAGTTCTTC.

The table lists this clone with many counts. The chain is built from TRBV19 and TRBJ2-2; 7 bases match TRBD1. V was clipped by 6 bases and J by 8 bases; unmatched bases: 3. The CDR3 covers 12 residues. Germline CDR1 LNHDA, CDR2 SQIVND (reference sequence). The CDR3 DNA reads TGTGCCAGTAGGGACAGGAAGGGGGAGCTGTTTTTT. Its translation is CASRDRKGELFF.

The rearrangement joins TRBV6-5 to TRBJ2-5; D is unclear. The CDR3 is 15 amino acids. V lost 2 bases, J lost 10 bases, and 20 bases lay in between. Per germline, CDR1 MNHEY and CDR2 SVGAGI. The CDR3 is CASSYMGMTETGQYF. The CDR3 DNA sequence: TGTGCCAGCAGTTACATGGGTATGACCGAGACGGGCCAGTACTTC.

This clone was seen many times. The chain recombines TRBV2 with TRBJ2-7; D uncertain. This CDR3 has 14 residues. Per the germline V gene, CDR1 is SNHLY and CDR2 is FYNNEI. Trimming shortened V by 4 bases and J by 0 bases, and 10 bases separated the two germline ends. Here the CDR3 reads CASSVVGPSYEQYF. For the CDR3, the DNA is TGTGCCAGCAGTGTTGTCGGACCCTCCTACGAGCAGTACTTC.